These 5 T cell receptor beta chains share one sample of origin, sequenced in a study of blood T cell repertoires in COVID-19. Data came from immunoSEQ multiplex PCR; TCRdb stores just in-frame clones and leaves some out. The sample includes about 140,000 clones, 85% to 90% of them seen just once. Sequenced material: peripheral blood. These receptors originate from a woman aged 55-69 years with acute or convalescent COVID-19.

The rearrangement joins TRBV4-3 to TRBJ1-5; TRBD1 matches 7 bases. Trimming cost V 0 bases and J 4 bases; bases outside gene matches: 6. CDR1 and CDR2 from the germline V gene are LGHNA and YSLEER. This CDR3 comprises 16 residues. As DNA, the CDR3 is TGCGCCAGCAGCCAAGACCGGACAGGAGCAAATCAGCCCCAGCATTTT. Its translation: CASSQDRTGANQPQHF.

A single count supports this clone. This sequence joins TRBV27 and TRBJ1-1; D not resolved. CDR3 length: 16 residues. V gave up 5 bases and J gave up 4 bases, with 20 bases separating them. Germline values: CDR1 MNHEY, CDR2 SMNVEV (reference sequence). The CDR3 nucleotides are TGTGCCAGCAGTCCACCTCCCCGCGGGGTAGGCACTGAAGCTTTCTTT. Residues: CASSPPPRGVGTEAFF.

The chain joins TRBV5-5 to TRBJ1-6; unclear D gene. Trimming left V 1 base short and J 6 bases short, with 11 bases between. In germline, CDR1 is SGHKS, CDR2 YYEKEE (reference sequence). The CDR3 runs to 15 residues. CDR3 residues: CASSLLASTNSPLHF. The CDR3 bases are TGTGCCAGCAGCTTGTTGGCCAGTACTAATTCACCCCTCCACTTT.

The rearrangement links TRBV11-2 to TRBJ1-6, with D tentatively TRBD1 (5 bases). The germline gives CDR1 SGHAT, CDR2 FQNNGV. The length of the CDR3 is 16 residues. V lost 6 bases to trimming and J lost 7 bases, with 19 bases between them. The CDR3 sequence is CASSPLGTGENSPLHF. The CDR3 coding sequence is TGTGCCAGCAGTCCACTCGGCACAGGCGAAAATTCACCCCTCCACTTT.

This chain connects TRBV19 to TRBJ2-1, with 7 bases lining up with TRBD1. There are 16 residues in the CDR3. The junction had 12 bases not matched to a gene; V was cut back by 5 bases and J by 5 bases. The germline gives CDR1 LNHDA, CDR2 SQIVND (reference sequence). This CDR3 is CASSDWTGPTDNEQFF. The CDR3 nucleotides read TGTGCCAGTAGTGACTGGACAGGCCCGACGGACAATGAGCAGTTCTTC.